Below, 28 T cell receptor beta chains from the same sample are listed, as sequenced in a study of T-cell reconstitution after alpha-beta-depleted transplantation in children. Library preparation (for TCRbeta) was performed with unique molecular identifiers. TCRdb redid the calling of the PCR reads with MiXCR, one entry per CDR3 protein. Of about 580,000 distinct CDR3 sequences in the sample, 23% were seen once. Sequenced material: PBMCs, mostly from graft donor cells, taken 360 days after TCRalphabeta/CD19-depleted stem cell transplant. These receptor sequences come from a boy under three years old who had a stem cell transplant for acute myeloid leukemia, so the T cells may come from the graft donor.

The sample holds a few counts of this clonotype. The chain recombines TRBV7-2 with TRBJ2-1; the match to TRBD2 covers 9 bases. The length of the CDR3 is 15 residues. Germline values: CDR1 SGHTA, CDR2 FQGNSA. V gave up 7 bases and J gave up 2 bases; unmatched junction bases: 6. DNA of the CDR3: TGTGCCAGCACCCTCGGCGGGGGGGCCTACAATGAGCAGTTCTTC. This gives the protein CASTLGGGAYNEQFF.

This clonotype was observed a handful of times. This CDR3 reads CASSPDLEIYGYTF. As DNA, the CDR3 is TGTGCCAGCAGCCCCGATTTAGAAATCTATGGCTACACCTTC. The V gene is TRBV7-2, the J gene TRBJ1-2; the D is unclear. This CDR3 has 14 amino acids. The ends were cut back, 5 bases at V and 4 bases at J, with 14 bases in the middle. Germline V gene lookup returns CDR1 SGHTA and CDR2 FQGNSA.

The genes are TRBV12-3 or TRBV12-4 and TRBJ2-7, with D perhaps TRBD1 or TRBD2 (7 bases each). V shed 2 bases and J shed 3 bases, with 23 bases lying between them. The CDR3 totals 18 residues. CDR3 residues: CASSLNGAGGGVLYEQYF. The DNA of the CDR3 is TGTGCCAGCAGTTTAAATGGGGCAGGGGGGGGAGTACTCTACGAGCAGTACTTC.

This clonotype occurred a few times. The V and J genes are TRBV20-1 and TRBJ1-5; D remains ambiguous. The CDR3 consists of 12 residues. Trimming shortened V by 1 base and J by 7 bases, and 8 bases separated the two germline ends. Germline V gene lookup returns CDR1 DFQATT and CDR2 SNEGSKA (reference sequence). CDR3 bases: TGCAGTGCTAGAGGTATCGGCCAGCCCCAGCATTTT. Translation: CSARGIGQPQHF.

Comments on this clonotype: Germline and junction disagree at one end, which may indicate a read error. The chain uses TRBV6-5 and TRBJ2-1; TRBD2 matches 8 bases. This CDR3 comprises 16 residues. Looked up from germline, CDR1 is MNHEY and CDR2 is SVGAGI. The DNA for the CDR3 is TGTGCCAGCAGTAACTCTTGGCGGGGGGCCTACAATGAGCAGTTCTTC. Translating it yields CASSNSWRGAYNEQFF.

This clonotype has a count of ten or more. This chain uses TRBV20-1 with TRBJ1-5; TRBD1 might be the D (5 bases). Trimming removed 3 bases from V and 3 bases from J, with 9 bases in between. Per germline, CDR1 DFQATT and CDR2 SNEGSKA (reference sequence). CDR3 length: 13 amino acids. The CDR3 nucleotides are TGCAGTGCTAGGGGGCAGAACAATCAGCCCCAGCATTTT. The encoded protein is CSARGQNNQPQHF.

In DNA, the CDR3 is TGCGCCAGCAGCTCCCTGACTAGCGGAGATACGCAGTATTTT. Protein product: CASSSLTSGDTQYF. The V and J genes are TRBV5-1 and TRBJ2-3, with TRBD2 identical over 9 bases. Losses at the gene ends were 3 bases for V and 5 bases for J; bases not matched to a gene: 4. The CDR3 spans 14 residues. Germline assignment: CDR1 SGHRS and CDR2 YFSETQ.

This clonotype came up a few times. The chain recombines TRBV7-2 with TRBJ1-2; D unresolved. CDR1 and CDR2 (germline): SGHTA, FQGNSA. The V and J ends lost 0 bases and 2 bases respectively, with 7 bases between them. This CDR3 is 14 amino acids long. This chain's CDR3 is CASSLAAGNYGYTF. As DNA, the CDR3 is TGTGCCAGCAGCTTAGCTGCGGGGAACTATGGCTACACCTTC.

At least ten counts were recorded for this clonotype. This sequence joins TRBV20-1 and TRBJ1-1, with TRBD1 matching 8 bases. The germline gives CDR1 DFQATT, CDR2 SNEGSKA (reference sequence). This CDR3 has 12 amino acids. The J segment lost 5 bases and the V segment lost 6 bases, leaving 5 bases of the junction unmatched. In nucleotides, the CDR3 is TGCAGTGCCTGGACAGGGAGGACTGAAGCTTTCTTT. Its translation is CSAWTGRTEAFF.

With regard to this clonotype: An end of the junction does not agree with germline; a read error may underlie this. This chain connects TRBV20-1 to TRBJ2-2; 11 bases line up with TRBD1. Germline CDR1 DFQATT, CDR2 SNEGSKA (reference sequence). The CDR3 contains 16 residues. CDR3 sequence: CSARVGDRGVTGELFF. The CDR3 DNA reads TGCAGTGCAAGAGTCGGGGACAGGGGGGTCACCGGGGAGCTGTTTTTT.

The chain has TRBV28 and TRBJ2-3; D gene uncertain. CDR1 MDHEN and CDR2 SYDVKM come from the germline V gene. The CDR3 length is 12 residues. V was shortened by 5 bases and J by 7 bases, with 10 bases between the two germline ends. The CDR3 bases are TGTGCCAGCAGTCCACCGGCAAATACGCAGTATTTT. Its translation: CASSPPANTQYF. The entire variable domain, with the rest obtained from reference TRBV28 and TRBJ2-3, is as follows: DVKVTQSSRYLVKRTGEKVFLECVQDMDHENMFWYRQDPGLGLRLIYFSYDVKMKEKGDIPEGYSVSREKKERFSLILESASTNQTSMYLCASSPPANTQYFGPGTRLTVL.

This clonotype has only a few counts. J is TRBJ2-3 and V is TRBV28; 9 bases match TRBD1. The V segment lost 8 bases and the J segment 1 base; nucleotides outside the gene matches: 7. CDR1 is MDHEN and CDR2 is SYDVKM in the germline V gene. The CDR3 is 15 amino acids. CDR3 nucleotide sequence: TGTGCCAGCGGAGATTACAGGGGGCGCACAGATACGCAGTATTTT. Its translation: CASGDYRGRTDTQYF. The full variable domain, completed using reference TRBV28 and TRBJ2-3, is DVKVTQSSRYLVKRTGEKVFLECVQDMDHENMFWYRQDPGLGLRLIYFSYDVKMKEKGDIPEGYSVSREKKERFSLILESASTNQTSMYLCASGDYRGRTDTQYFGPGTRLTVL.

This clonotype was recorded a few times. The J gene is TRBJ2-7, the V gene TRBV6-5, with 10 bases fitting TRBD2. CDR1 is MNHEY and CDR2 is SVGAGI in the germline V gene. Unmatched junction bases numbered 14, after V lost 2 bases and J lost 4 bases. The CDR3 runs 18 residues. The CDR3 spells CASSYRAGGEILGYEQYF. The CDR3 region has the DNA TGTGCCAGCAGTTACAGAGCGGGGGGGGAGATACTCGGGTACGAGCAGTACTTC.

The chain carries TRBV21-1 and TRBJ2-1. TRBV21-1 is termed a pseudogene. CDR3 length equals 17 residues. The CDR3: CASSKALSTHSYNEQFF. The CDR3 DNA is TGTGCCAGCAGCAAAGCGCTTTCGACTCACTCCTACAATGAGCAGTTCTTC.

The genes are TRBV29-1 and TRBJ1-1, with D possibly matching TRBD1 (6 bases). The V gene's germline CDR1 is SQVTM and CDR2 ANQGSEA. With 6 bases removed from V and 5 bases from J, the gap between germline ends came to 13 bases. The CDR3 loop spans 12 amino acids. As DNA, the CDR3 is TGCAGCGTCTCACAGGGACCGACTGAAGCTTTCTTT. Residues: CSVSQGPTEAFF.

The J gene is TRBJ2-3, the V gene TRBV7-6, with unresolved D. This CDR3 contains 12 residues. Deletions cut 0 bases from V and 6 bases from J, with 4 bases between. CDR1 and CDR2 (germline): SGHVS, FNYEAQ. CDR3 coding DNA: TGTGCCAGCAGCTTAGCCTGGGATACGCAGTATTTT. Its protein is CASSLAWDTQYF.

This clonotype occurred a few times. CDR3 nucleotide sequence: TGCAGCCCTGGGCCGGGACCCACAGATACGCAGTATTTT. Translating gives CSPGPGPTDTQYF. The rearrangement joins TRBV29-1 to TRBJ2-3, with D perhaps assigned TRBD1 or TRBD2 (5 bases each). CDR1 SQVTM and CDR2 ANQGSEA come from the germline V gene. The CDR3 consists of 13 residues. V lost 8 bases to trimming and J lost 2 bases, with 14 bases between them.

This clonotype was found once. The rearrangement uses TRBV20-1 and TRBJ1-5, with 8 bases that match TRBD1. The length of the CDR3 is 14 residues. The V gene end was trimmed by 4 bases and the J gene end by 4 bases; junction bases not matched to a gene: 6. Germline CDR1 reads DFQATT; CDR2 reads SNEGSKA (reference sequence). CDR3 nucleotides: TGCAGTGCTAAACAGGGGGGGCCAAATCAGCCCCAGCATTTT. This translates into CSAKQGGPNQPQHF.

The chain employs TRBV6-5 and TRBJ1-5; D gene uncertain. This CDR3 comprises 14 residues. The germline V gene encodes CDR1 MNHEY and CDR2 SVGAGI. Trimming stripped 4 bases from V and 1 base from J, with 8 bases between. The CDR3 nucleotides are TGTGCCAGCAGTTGGAGGGTCAGCAATCAGCCCCAGCATTTT. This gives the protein CASSWRVSNQPQHF.

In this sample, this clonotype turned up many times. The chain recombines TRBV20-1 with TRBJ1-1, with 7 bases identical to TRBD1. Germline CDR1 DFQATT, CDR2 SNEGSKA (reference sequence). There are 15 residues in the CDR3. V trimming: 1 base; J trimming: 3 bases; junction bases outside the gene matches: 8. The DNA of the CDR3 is TGCAGTGCTAGAGGCGCACAGGGGAAGGACACTGAAGCTTTCTTT. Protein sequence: CSARGAQGKDTEAFF.

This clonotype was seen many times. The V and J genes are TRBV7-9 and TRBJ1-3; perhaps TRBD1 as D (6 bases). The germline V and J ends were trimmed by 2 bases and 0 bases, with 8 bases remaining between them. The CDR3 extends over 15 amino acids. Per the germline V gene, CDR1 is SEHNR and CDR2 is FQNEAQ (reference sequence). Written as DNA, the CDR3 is TGTGCCAGCAGCTTAACAGGGAGCTCTGGAAACACCATATATTTT. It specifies CASSLTGSSGNTIYF.

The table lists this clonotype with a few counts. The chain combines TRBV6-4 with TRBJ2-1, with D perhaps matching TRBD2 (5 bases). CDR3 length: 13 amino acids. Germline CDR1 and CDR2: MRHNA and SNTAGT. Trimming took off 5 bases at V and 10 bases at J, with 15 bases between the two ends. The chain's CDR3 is CASSPEFEGEQFF. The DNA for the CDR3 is TGTGCCAGCAGTCCAGAGTTTGAGGGCGAGCAGTTCTTC.

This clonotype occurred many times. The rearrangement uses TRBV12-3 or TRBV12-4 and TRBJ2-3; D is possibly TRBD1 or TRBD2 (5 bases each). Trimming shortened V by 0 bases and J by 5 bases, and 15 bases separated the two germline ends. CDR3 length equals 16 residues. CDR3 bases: TGTGCCAGCAGTTTAGCCACTGGGACCCCTGGAGATACGCAGTATTTT. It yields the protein CASSLATGTPGDTQYF.

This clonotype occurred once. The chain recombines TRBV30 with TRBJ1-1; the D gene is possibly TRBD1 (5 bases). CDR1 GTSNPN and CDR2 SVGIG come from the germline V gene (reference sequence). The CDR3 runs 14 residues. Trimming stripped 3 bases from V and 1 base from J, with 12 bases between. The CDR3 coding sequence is TGTGCCTGGAGGCTCAGGGCATCGAACACTGAAGCTTTCTTT. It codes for CAWRLRASNTEAFF.

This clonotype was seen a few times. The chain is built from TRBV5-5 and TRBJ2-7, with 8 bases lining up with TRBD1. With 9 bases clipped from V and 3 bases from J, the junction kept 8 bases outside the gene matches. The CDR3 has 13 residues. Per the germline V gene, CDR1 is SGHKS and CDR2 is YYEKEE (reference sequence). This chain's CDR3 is CATSGTGGYEQYF. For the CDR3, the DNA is TGTGCCACCTCCGGGACAGGTGGCTACGAGCAGTACTTC. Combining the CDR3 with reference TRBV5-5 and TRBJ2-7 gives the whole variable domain DAGVTQSPTHLIKTRGQQVTLRCSPISGHKSVSWYQQVLGQGPQFIFQYYEKEERGRGNFPDRFSARQFPNYSSELNVNALLLGDSALYLCATSGTGGYEQYFGPGTRLTVT.

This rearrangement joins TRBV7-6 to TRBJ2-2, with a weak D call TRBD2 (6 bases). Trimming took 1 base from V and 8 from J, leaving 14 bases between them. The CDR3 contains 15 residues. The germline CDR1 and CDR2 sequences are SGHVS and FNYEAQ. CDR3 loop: CASSLVVPGEGELFF. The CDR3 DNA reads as TGTGCCAGCAGCTTAGTAGTCCCGGGAGAAGGGGAGCTGTTTTTT.

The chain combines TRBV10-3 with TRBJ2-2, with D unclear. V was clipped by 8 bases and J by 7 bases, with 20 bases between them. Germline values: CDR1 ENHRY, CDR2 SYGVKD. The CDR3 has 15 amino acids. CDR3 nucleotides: TGTGCCATCGGTATTCTAGACAATTCGATCGGGGAGCTGTTTTTT. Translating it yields CAIGILDNSIGELFF.

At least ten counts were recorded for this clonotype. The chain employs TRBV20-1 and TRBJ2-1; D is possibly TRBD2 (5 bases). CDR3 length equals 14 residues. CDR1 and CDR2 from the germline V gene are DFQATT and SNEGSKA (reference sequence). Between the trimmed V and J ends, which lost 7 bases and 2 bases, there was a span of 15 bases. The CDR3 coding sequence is TGCAGTGTGGGCCAGCGGCTTCCCTACAATGAGCAGTTCTTC. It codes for CSVGQRLPYNEQFF.